The T cell receptor beta chain under discussion was sequenced for a study of long-term antiretroviral therapy in people with HIV. Findings of the study overall: Clones expanded before ART dominated the repertoire at all time points. HIV repertoires spanned tighter CDR3 length ranges than controls did.

CDR1 is MNHEY and CDR2 is SMNVEV in the germline V gene (reference sequence). J lost 8 bases, V lost 5 bases, and 11 bases had no gene match. The CDR3 has 15 residues. Investigators performed immunoSEQ version v3.0 at survey level. Assay used: immunoSEQ multiplex PCR; TCRdb lists only in-frame clones, some missing. This sample has about 27,000 clones; 85% occur once, and the top ten carry 8.5% to 10%. Sampling of each donor yielded at least one pre-ART PBMC sample and at least two post-ART PBMC samples. Of note for this clone: The antigen is unknown.

This sequence was found in a middle-aged man with HIV. Sequenced here: unsorted PBMCs, sampled 2.3 years after starting antiretroviral therapy. The gene calls are TRBV27 and TRBJ2-3; the match to TRBD1 covers 9 bases. CDR3 nucleotide sequence: TGTGCCAGCAGTCCACAGGGGGCGCGGTTGGGTACGCAGTATTTT. Its protein product is CASSPQGARLGTQYF.